The sequence of this T cell receptor (beta chain) was determined in a study of blood T cell repertoires in COVID-19. Study details: There were acute and convalescent COVID-19 samples, and they came from the United States, Italy and Spain.

The authors' processing: Reference gene primer amplification gave estimated nucleated cell counts. Clones were sequenced by immunoSEQ multiplex PCR, and TCRdb holds only the in-frame ones, with some missing. V and J calls plus clone size are reproduced from that table; the DNA served to infer D and trimming. The sample consists of under 150,000 clones, approximately 81% of them appearing once. The table lists this clone with a few counts. The J segment lost 6 bases and the V segment lost 4 bases, leaving 4 bases of the junction unmatched. The CDR3 totals 15 residues. CDR1 and CDR2 (germline): MDHEN, SYDVKM.

Sequenced: peripheral blood. The rearrangement uses TRBV28 and TRBJ2-1, with 12 bases aligning to TRBD1. This clonotype was obtained from a woman older than 75 with acute or convalescent COVID-19. The CDR3 spells CASSSGQGAGNEQFF. DNA of the CDR3: TGTGCCAGCAGTTCGGGACAGGGGGCAGGCAATGAGCAGTTCTTC.